This T cell receptor (beta chain) was captured by sequencing in a study of cytomegalovirus exposure and HLA in healthy donors. General study points: In vitro work confirmed that a few CMV-associated chains recognize CMV antigens.

Produced via immunoSEQ multiplex PCR; TCRdb's table is partial and in-frame only. In the table there are approximately 160,000 clones, roughly nine tenths of which are singletons. The study drew the donors from its approximately 120-subject validation cohort, separate from the approximately 700-subject first cohort. Comments on this clone: The antigen is unknown.

Germline V gene lookup returns CDR1 SGHNT and CDR2 YYREEE (reference sequence). The CDR3 runs to 14 residues. Trimming removed 0 bases at V and 1 base at J, with 7 bases between. The chain links TRBV5-4 to TRBJ2-5, with TRBD1 as a possible D gene (5 bases). The receptor comes from a woman between 18 and 30 years old in good health and CMV-seropositive. Specimen: PBMCs. DNA of the CDR3: TGTGCCAGCAGCTTGGGACAGACCCAAGAGACCCAGTACTTC. As protein: CASSLGQTQETQYF.